A single sample is the source of the 12 T cell receptor beta chains below, sequenced in a study of regulatory T cells in long-lasting Graves disease. This sample's time point: persistent/refractory GD, antithyroid drugs over 5 years with positive TRAb. Isolated PBMC RNA provided the starting material for the TCR library. Construction of TCR beta libraries relied on iRepertoire HTBI primers and on Arm-PCR targeting CDR3 regions. MiXCR, run by TCRdb on the multiplex PCR reads, gives a single entry per CDR3 protein. The sample lists roughly 490,000 distinct CDR3 sequences; roughly 23% were seen once. The sequencing here drew on peripheral blood mononuclear cells (PBMCs), taken when the disease was refractory, from a patient treated with antithyroid drugs. Receptors originate from a female donor with Graves disease.

This clonotype was counted many times. This chain connects TRBV28 to TRBJ1-6, with D perhaps matching TRBD1 (6 bases). The germline gives CDR1 MDHEN, CDR2 SYDVKM. Trimming took 1 base from V and 7 from J, leaving 11 bases between them. CDR3 length: 15 residues. DNA of the CDR3: TGTGCCAGCAGTTTATCACAGGGAGGAAATTCACCCCTCCACTTT. It yields the protein CASSLSQGGNSPLHF.

This clonotype was seen at least ten times. J is TRBJ2-7 and V is TRBV7-2; the D is unclear. Germline lookup yields CDR1 SGHTA and CDR2 FQGNSA. Trimming cost V 5 bases and J 0 bases, with 5 bases left between them. The CDR3 length is 12 residues. Here the CDR3 DNA reads TGTGCCAGCAGCCCCAACTCCTACGAGCAGTACTTC. This codes for CASSPNSYEQYF. Full variable domain (remainder filled in from reference TRBV7-2 and TRBJ2-7): GAGVSQSPSNKVTEKGKDVELRCDPISGHTALYWYRQSLGQGLEFLIYFQGNSAPDKSGLPSDRFSAERTGGSVSTLTIQRTQQEDSAVYLCASSPNSYEQYFGPGTRLTVT.

This clonotype was observed many times. A junction boundary mismatches the germline segment, possibly from a read error. V is TRBV2 and J is TRBJ1-1; 7 bases agree with TRBD1. Germline CDR1 reads SNHLY; CDR2 reads FYNNEI. This CDR3 comprises 11 residues. In DNA, the CDR3 is TGTGCCAGCAGTGAAGAGGGGGCGCTGAGTTTT. Translation: CASSEEGALSF.

V gene TRBV28 combines with J gene TRBJ2-1, with 11 bases lining up with TRBD1. Germline trimming cut 7 bases from V and 12 bases from J; bases unmatched to any gene: 20. CDR3 length: 17 residues. Per the germline V gene, CDR1 is MDHEN and CDR2 is SYDVKM. The CDR3 is CASNIDTGTGGWLGQFF. The CDR3 DNA follows: TGTGCCAGCAACATTGATACCGGGACAGGGGGTTGGTTGGGGCAGTTCTTC.

This clonotype was observed a few times. The CDR3: CASSVGTGSNTGELFF. The CDR3 coding sequence is TGTGCCAGCAGCGTAGGGACAGGGTCGAACACCGGGGAGCTGTTTTTT. The chain recombines TRBV11-2 with TRBJ2-2; TRBD1 agrees at 9 bases. The germline gives CDR1 SGHAT, CDR2 FQNNGV. The CDR3 is 16 amino acids. V lost 5 bases and J lost 0; bases outside the gene matches: 4.

This clonotype was seen many times. This rearrangement joins TRBV24-1 to TRBJ2-7, with D possibly being TRBD1 (6 bases). Germline-derived CDR1 and CDR2 are KGHDR and SFDVKD. The CDR3 totals 13 residues. V gave up 4 bases and J gave up 3 bases, with 9 bases separating them. As DNA, the CDR3 is TGTGCCACCAGTGACCAGGACAGCTACGAGCAGTACTTC. Its protein is CATSDQDSYEQYF.

This chain joins TRBV4-2 and TRBJ2-7, with D unresolved. This CDR3 is 13 amino acids long. Trimming removed 2 bases at V and 0 bases at J, with 5 bases between. Germline loops: CDR1 LGHNA, CDR2 YNFKEQ. The CDR3 DNA reads as TGTGCCAGCAGCCAACGGACCTCCTACGAGCAGTACTTC. It specifies CASSQRTSYEQYF.

The chain joins TRBV20-1 to TRBJ2-7, with 10 bases that match TRBD1. The germline gives CDR1 DFQATT, CDR2 SNEGSKA (reference sequence). The CDR3 consists of 11 residues. The CDR3 loop is CSWDRGYEQYF. The DNA for the CDR3 is TGCAGCTGGGACAGGGGCTACGAGCAGTACTTC.

This clonotype was counted at least ten times. The chain couples TRBV6-5 to TRBJ1-5, with D hard to call. Germline V gives CDR1 MNHEY, CDR2 SVGAGI. V lost 2 bases and J lost 4, with 12 bases in between. CDR3 size: 15 residues. The DNA of the CDR3 is TGTGCCAGCAGTTACACTTTCCAGATTAATCAGCCCCAGCATTTT. Encoded protein: CASSYTFQINQPQHF.

The CDR3 is CATGQGATYEQYF. The CDR3 DNA follows: TGTGCCACCGGACAGGGGGCCACCTACGAGCAGTACTTC. The genes are TRBV2 and TRBJ2-7; TRBD1 matches 11 bases. The CDR3 sequence is 13 residues long. V lost 10 bases to trimming and J lost 2 bases; unmatched junction nucleotides: 4. Germline V gives CDR1 SNHLY, CDR2 FYNNEI.

This clonotype was recorded many times. J is TRBJ2-7 and V is TRBV20-1; D call uncertain. V dropped 3 bases and J dropped 5 bases, with 8 bases sitting between them. Per germline, CDR1 DFQATT and CDR2 SNEGSKA (reference sequence). This CDR3 region has 11 residues. CDR3 DNA: TGCAGTGCTAGCTCCCAGGACGAGCAGTACTTC. This sequence encodes CSASSQDEQYF.

This clonotype was observed many times. The genes are TRBV20-1 and TRBJ1-1; no reliable D call. V lost 2 bases and J lost 3, with 4 bases in between. Germline loops: CDR1 DFQATT, CDR2 SNEGSKA (reference sequence). The CDR3 length is 11 residues. As DNA, the CDR3 is TGCAGTGCTAGACAGGACACTGAAGCTTTCTTT. As protein: CSARQDTEAFF.